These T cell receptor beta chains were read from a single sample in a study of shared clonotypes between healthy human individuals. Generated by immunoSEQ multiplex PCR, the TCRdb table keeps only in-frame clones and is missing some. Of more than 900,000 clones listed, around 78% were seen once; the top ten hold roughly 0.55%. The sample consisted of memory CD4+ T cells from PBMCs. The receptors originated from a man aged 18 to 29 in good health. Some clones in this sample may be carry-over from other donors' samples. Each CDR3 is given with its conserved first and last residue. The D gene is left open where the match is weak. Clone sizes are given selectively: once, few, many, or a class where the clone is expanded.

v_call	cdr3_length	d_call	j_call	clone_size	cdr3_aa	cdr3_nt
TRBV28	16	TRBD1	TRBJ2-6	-	CASGSEGASGANVLTF	TGTGCCAGCGGGAGCGAGGGGGCCTCTGGGGCCAACGTCCTGACTTTC
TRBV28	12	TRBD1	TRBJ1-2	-	CASSTGVYGYTF	TGTGCCAGCAGTACAGGGGTCTATGGCTACACCTTC
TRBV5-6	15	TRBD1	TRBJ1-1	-	CASSLARQGNTEAFF	TGTGCCAGCAGCTTGGCCCGACAGGGGAACACTGAAGCTTTCTTT
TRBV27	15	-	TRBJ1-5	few	CASREAGVRGQPQHF	TGTGCCAGCAGGGAGGCCGGGGTGCGTGGTCAGCCCCAGCATTTT
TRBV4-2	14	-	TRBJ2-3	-	CASSQDEGPDTQYF	TGTGCCAGCAGCCAAGATGAGGGACCAGATACGCAGTATTTT
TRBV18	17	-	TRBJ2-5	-	CASSPGGPQLGQETQYF	TGTGCCAGCTCACCAGGCGGTCCCCAGCTCGGCCAAGAGACCCAGTACTTC
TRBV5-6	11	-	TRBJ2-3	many	CASSLEDTQYF	TGTGCCAGCAGCTTAGAAGATACGCAGTATTTT
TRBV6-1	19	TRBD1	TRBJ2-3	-	CASSEFSLGDRGRTDTQYF	TGTGCCAGCAGTGAATTTAGCCTCGGGGACAGGGGGCGGACAGATACGCAGTATTTT
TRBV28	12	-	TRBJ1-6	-	CASRRGDSPLHF	TGTGCCAGCAGGCGGGGGGACTCACCCCTCCACTTT
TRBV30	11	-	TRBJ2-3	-	CAWRPVDTQYF	TGTGCCTGGAGGCCCGTAGATACGCAGTATTTT
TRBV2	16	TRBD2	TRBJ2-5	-	CASSPLTSGRRETQYF	TGTGCCAGCAGTCCACTCACTAGCGGGAGGCGTGAGACCCAGTACTTC
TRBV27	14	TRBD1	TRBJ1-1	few	CASSPDRMNTEAFF	TGTGCCAGCAGCCCGGACAGGATGAACACTGAAGCTTTCTTT
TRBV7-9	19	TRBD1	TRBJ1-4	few	CASSPLATGGFVGGEKLFF	TGTGCCAGCAGCCCTCTAGCGACAGGGGGCTTTGTCGGCGGTGAAAAACTGTTTTTT
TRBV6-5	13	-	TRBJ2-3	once	CASRLQGGDTQYF	TGTGCCAGCAGACTCCAGGGGGGGGATACGCAGTATTTT
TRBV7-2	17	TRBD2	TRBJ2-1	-	CASSSVGGGTWAIEQFF	TGTGCCAGCAGCTCAGTGGGGGGAGGGACTTGGGCCATTGAGCAGTTCTTC
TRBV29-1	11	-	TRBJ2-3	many	CSVAGLSAQYF	TGCAGCGTAGCAGGGCTTTCGGCGCAGTATTTT
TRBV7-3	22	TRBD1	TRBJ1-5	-	CASSSKPGQGALGLSGNQPQHF	TGTGCCAGCAGCTCAAAACCGGGACAGGGGGCTCTAGGATTGAGTGGCAATCAGCCCCAGCATTTT
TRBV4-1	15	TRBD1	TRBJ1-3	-	CASSQEGTAGNTIYF	TGCGCCAGCAGCCAAGAGGGGACAGCTGGAAACACCATATATTTT
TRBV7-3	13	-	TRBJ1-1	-	CASSFQQNTEAFF	TGTGCCAGCAGCTTTCAGCAGAACACTGAAGCTTTCTTT
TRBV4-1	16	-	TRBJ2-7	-	CASSQVWDGIFYEQYF	TGCGCCAGCAGCCAAGTTTGGGACGGGATCTTCTACGAGCAGTACTTC
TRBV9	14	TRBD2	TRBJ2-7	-	CASSTGTSGAEQYF	TGTGCCAGCAGCACAGGGACTAGCGGAGCCGAGCAGTACTTC
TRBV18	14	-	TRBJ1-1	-	CASSPTDGNTEAFF	TGTGCCAGCTCACCTACCGACGGGAACACTGAAGCTTTCTTT
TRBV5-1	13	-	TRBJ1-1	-	CASSLEMNTEAFF	TGCGCCAGCAGCTTGGAGATGAACACTGAAGCTTTCTTT
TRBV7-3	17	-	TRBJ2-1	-	CASSLLSQRQFYNEQFF	TGTGCCAGCAGCTTATTGTCTCAGCGTCAGTTCTACAATGAGCAGTTCTTC
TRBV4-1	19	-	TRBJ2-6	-	CASSHPRLAEQGKANVLTF	TGCGCCAGCAGCCACCCCCGGCTAGCGGAACAGGGTAAGGCCAACGTCCTGACTTTC
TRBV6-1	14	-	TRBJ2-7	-	CASSQPGSSYEQYF	TGTGCCAGCAGCCAGCCAGGTAGCTCCTACGAGCAGTACTTC
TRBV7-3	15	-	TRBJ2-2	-	CASSLSGGDTGELFF	TGTGCCAGCAGCTTATCAGGTGGTGACACCGGGGAGCTGTTTTTT
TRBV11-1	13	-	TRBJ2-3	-	CASSSGLTDTQYF	TGTGCCAGCAGCTCCGGACTCACAGATACGCAGTATTTT
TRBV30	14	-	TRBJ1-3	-	CAWSFPNSGNTIYF	TGTGCCTGGAGTTTCCCTAACTCTGGAAACACCATATATTTT
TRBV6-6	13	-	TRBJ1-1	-	CASSLHMPTEAFF	TGTGCCAGCAGCCTACACATGCCCACTGAAGCTTTCTTT
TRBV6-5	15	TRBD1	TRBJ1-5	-	CASIDRVSGNQPQHF	TGTGCCAGCATTGACAGGGTCTCAGGCAATCAGCCCCAGCATTTT
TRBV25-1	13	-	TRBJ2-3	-	CASSFTELDTQYF	TGTGCCAGCAGTTTTACAGAATTAGATACGCAGTATTTT
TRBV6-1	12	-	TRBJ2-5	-	CARNRGGETQYF	TGTGCCAGAAACAGGGGGGGAGAGACCCAGTACTTC
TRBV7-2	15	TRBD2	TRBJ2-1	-	CASSFTSGSGYEQFF	TGTGCCAGCAGCTTTACTAGCGGGAGCGGTTATGAGCAGTTCTTC
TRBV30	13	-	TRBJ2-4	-	CALEGLAKNIQYF	TGTGCCTTGGAGGGGCTAGCCAAAAACATTCAGTACTTC
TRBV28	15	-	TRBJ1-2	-	CASSTRAEVDYGYTF	TGTGCCAGCAGTACGAGGGCCGAGGTGGACTATGGCTACACCTTC
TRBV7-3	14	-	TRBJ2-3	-	CASSLTSAGDTQYF	TGTGCCAGCAGCTTAACGTCGGCGGGAGATACGCAGTATTTT
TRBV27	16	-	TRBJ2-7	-	CASSPMGNIYGYEQYF	TGTGCCAGCAGCCCCATGGGAAACATCTATGGCTACGAGCAGTACTTC
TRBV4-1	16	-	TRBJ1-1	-	CASSQDFGYARAAAFF	TGCGCCAGCAGCCAAGATTTTGGGTATGCCAGGGCTGCAGCTTTCTTT
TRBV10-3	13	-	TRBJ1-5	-	CAISEGPGQPQHF	TGTGCCATCAGTGAGGGGCCCGGGCAGCCCCAGCATTTT
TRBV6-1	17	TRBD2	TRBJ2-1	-	CASSELAGGPIYNEQFF	TGTGCCAGCAGTGAACTAGCGGGAGGGCCGATATACAATGAGCAGTTCTTC
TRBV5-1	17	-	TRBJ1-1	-	CASSLAVDRQLNTEAFF	TGCGCCAGCAGCTTGGCCGTTGATCGACAGCTGAACACTGAAGCTTTCTTT
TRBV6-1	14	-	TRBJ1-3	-	CASFLGADGNTIYF	TGTGCCAGCTTTTTGGGGGCAGATGGAAACACCATATATTTT
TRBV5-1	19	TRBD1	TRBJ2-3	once	CASSRSPGQGALYTDTQYF	TGCGCCAGCAGCCGATCTCCGGGACAGGGGGCCCTGTACACAGATACGCAGTATTTT
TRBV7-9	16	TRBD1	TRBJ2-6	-	CASSPNQGVGANVLTF	TGTGCCAGCAGCCCGAATCAGGGGGTCGGGGCCAACGTCCTGACTTTC
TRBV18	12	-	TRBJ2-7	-	CASSPWPYEQYF	TGTGCCAGCTCACCTTGGCCCTACGAGCAGTACTTC
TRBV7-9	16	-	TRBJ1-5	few	CASSFRAGMCNQPQHF	TGTGCCAGCAGCTTTCGGGCGGGGATGTGCAATCAGCCCCAGCATTTT
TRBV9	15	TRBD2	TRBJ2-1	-	CASSVGLAGNGEQFF	TGTGCCAGCAGCGTCGGACTAGCGGGGAACGGTGAGCAGTTCTTC
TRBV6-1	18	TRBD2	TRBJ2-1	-	CASSELAGGPSPYNEQFF	TGTGCCAGCAGTGAACTAGCGGGCGGCCCCTCCCCCTACAATGAGCAGTTCTTC
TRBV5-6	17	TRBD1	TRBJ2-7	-	CASSLTGTGAVSHEQYF	TGTGCCAGCAGCCTCACCGGGACAGGGGCCGTCTCCCACGAGCAGTACTTC
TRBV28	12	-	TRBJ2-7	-	CASSLRGREQYF	TGTGCCAGCAGTTTGCGGGGTCGCGAGCAGTACTTC
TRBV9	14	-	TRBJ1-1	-	CASRTGLANTEAFF	TGTGCCAGCAGAACCGGACTTGCGAACACTGAAGCTTTCTTT
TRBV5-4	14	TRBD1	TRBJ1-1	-	CASSRQGTNTEAFF	TGTGCCAGCAGCCGACAGGGTACAAACACTGAAGCTTTCTTT
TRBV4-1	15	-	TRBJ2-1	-	CASSQPGTGYNEQFF	TGCGCCAGCAGCCAACCCGGGACTGGATACAATGAGCAGTTCTTC
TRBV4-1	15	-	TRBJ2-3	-	CASSQAGGRPDTQYF	TGCGCCAGCAGCCAAGCGGGGGGCCGCCCAGATACGCAGTATTTT
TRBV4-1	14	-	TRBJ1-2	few	CASSQATGNYGYTF	TGCGCCAGCAGCCAAGCCACAGGGAACTATGGCTACACCTTC
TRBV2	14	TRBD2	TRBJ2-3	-	CARGLAGGTDTQYF	TGTGCCAGGGGCTTGGCGGGGGGCACAGATACGCAGTATTTT
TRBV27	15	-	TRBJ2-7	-	CASSPLPGRSYEQYF	TGTGCCAGCAGTCCACTGCCAGGACGGTCCTACGAGCAGTACTTC
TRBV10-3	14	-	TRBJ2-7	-	CAISGTVSSYEQYF	TGTGCCATCAGCGGGACGGTGAGCTCCTACGAGCAGTACTTC